The present entry profiles one T cell receptor (beta chain) with its context. Its antigen remains unknown. This sample was taken from a study of T cell responses to AZD1222 COVID-19 vaccine. Study observations and caveats: Spike-specific TCR depth and breadth grew after two AZD1222 doses. After the peak T cell response, and only then, were repertoires sampled. Clonal diversity was possibly underestimated; the donors were predominantly white British and more often female.

The germline V and J ends were trimmed by 4 bases and 4 bases, with 8 bases remaining between them. This CDR3 is 13 amino acids long. The germline gives CDR1 SGDLS, CDR2 YYNGEE. TCRdb's table, derived via immunoSEQ multiplex PCR, lists solely in-frame clones and lacks some. The table records 130,000 or so clones, 89% of them present only once. The V gene is TRBV9, the J gene TRBJ2-2; D unclear. This receptor was taken from an adult in good health. The material was peripheral blood, obtained on day 0 of AZD1222 vaccination. For the CDR3, the DNA is TGTGCCAGCAGCCCCGCCATCACCGGGGAGCTGTTTTTT. It encodes CASSPAITGELFF.